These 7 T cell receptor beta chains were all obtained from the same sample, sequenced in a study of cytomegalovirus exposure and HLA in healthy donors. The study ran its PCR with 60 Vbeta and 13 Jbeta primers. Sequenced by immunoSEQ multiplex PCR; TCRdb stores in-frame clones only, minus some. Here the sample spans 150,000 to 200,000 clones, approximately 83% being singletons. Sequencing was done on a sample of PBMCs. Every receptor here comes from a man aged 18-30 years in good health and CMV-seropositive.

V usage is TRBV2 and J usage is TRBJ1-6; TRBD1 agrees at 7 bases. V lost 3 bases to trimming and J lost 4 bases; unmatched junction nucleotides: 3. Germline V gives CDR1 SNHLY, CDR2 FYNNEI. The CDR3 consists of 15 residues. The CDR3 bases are TGTGCCAGCAGTGAGGAGACAGGGTATAATTCACCCCTCCACTTT. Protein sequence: CASSEETGYNSPLHF.

The CDR3 loop reads CASSSGQSSYNSPLHF. The CDR3 nucleotides are TGTGCCAGCAGCTCGGGACAGAGCTCCTATAATTCACCCCTCCACTTT. The rearrangement links TRBV7-9 to TRBJ1-6; 7 bases agree with TRBD1. The trim removed 4 bases at V and 0 bases at J, leaving 3 bases unmatched. Germline V CDR1 and CDR2: SEHNR, FQNEAQ (reference sequence). This CDR3 spans 16 amino acids.

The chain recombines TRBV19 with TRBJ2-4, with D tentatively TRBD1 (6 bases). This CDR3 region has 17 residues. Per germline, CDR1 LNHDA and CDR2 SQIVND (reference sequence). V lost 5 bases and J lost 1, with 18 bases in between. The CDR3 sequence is CASSALTGKRAKNIQYF. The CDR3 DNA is TGTGCCAGTAGTGCGCTTACAGGGAAGAGGGCCAAAAACATTCAGTACTTC.

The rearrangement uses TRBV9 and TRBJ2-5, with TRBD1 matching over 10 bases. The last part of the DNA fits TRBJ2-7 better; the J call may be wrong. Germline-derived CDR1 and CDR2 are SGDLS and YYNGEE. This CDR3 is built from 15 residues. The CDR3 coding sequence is TGTGCCAGCAGCGTAGGAGGGACAGGGGTATACGAGCAGTACTTC. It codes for CASSVGGTGVYEQYF.

CDR3 sequence reads: CATESGEYNEQFF. CDR3 in DNA: TGTGCCACCGAATCAGGGGAATACAATGAGCAGTTCTTC. This chain joins TRBV10-3 and TRBJ2-1; perhaps TRBD1 as D (6 bases). Germline V lookup: CDR1 ENHRY, CDR2 SYGVKD. The V end was cut by 10 bases, the J end by 4 bases, with 14 bases between. The CDR3 has 13 residues.

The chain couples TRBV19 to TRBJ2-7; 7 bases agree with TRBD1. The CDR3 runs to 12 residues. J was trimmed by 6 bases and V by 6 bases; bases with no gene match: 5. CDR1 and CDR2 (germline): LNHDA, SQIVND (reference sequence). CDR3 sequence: CASRTGVGEQYF. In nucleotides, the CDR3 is TGTGCCAGTAGAACAGGGGTAGGCGAGCAGTACTTC.

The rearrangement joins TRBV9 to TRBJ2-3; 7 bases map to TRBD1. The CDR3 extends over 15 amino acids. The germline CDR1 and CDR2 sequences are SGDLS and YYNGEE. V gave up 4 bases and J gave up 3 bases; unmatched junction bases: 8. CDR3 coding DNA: TGTGCCAGCAGCCCCAGACAGGGCGCGACAGATACGCAGTATTTT. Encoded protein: CASSPRQGATDTQYF.